This TCR beta chain was sequenced for a study of cytomegalovirus exposure and HLA in healthy donors. Germline CDR1 SGHRS, CDR2 YFSETQ. Trimming cost V 4 bases and J 2 bases; bases outside gene matches: 5. This CDR3 spans 16 amino acids. The PCR was carried out with 60 Vbeta primers and 13 Jbeta primers. Assay: immunoSEQ multiplex PCR; the TCRdb copy retains only in-frame clones and omits some. Among some 190,000 clones listed, 75% to 80% were seen once. Input material: PBMCs. V gene TRBV5-1 combines with J gene TRBJ2-3, with TRBD2 matching 12 bases. The sequence was obtained from a female donor in good health and CMV-seronegative. The CDR3 nucleotides read TGCGCCAGCAGCCGCGGGACTAGCGGGTACACAGATACGCAGTATTTT. It yields the protein CASSRGTSGYTDTQYF.